The 11 T cell receptor beta chains in this list originate from one sample, sequenced in a study of blood T cell repertoires in COVID-19. Clones were sequenced by immunoSEQ multiplex PCR, and TCRdb holds only the in-frame ones, with some missing. The data show around 290,000 clones, 80% to 95% seen once. The material sequenced was PBMCs or T cells enriched from blood (not recorded which). These receptors all come from a woman in her twenties or thirties who had recovered from COVID-19.

This rearrangement joins TRBV28 to TRBJ2-6, with a tentative D call TRBD2 (6 bases). CDR3 length equals 17 residues. Germline V gene sequence: CDR1 MDHEN, CDR2 SYDVKM. Trimming shortened V by 3 bases and J by 0 bases, and 12 bases separated the two germline ends. The CDR3 bases are TGTGCCAGCAGTTTGGTGGAGGGATCCTCTGGGGCCAACGTCCTGACTTTC. It encodes CASSLVEGSSGANVLTF.

J is TRBJ1-3 and V is TRBV9, with a weak D call TRBD1 (5 bases). In germline, CDR1 is SGDLS, CDR2 YYNGEE. The CDR3 has 17 residues. Trimming stripped 0 bases from V and 0 bases from J, with 13 bases between. CDR3 in amino acids: CASSVGGRRGSGNTIYF. CDR3 DNA sequence: TGTGCCAGCAGCGTAGGGGGCAGGCGCGGCTCTGGAAACACCATATATTTT. Full variable domain (rest looked up from reference TRBV9 and TRBJ1-3): DSGVTQTPKHLITATGQRVTLRCSPRSGDLSVYWYQQSLDQGLQFLIQYYNGEERAKGNILERFSAQQFPDLHSELNLSSLELGDSALYFCASSVGGRRGSGNTIYFGEGSWLTVV.

This clone turned up a few times. The chain employs TRBV2 and TRBJ2-1; 11 bases are a match to TRBD2. Germline loops: CDR1 SNHLY, CDR2 FYNNEI. Unmatched junction bases numbered 3, after V lost 6 bases and J lost 2 bases. The CDR3 contains 15 residues. Here the CDR3 DNA reads TGTGCCAGCAGCGCGGGACTAGCGGCCTACAATGAGCAGTTCTTC. It encodes CASSAGLAAYNEQFF. Variable domain in full (rest from reference TRBV2 and TRBJ2-1): EPEVTQTPSHQVTQMGQEVILRCVPISNHLYFYWYRQILGQKVEFLVSFYNNEISEKSEIFDDQFSVERPDGSNFTLKIRSTKLEDSAMYFCASSAGLAAYNEQFFGPGTRLTVL.

J is TRBJ1-1 and V is TRBV11-2; possibly TRBD1 for D (5 bases). The V and J ends lost 1 base and 5 bases respectively, with 14 bases between them. From germline, CDR1 is SGHAT and CDR2 FQNNGV. The CDR3 totals 15 residues. The CDR3 is CASSLAGQGWTEAFF. In DNA form, the CDR3 reads TGTGCCAGCAGCTTAGCTGGGCAGGGTTGGACTGAAGCTTTCTTT.

This chain connects TRBV7-3 to TRBJ1-1, with D unclear. With 9 bases removed from V and 1 base from J, the gap between germline ends came to 12 bases. CDR1 SGHTA and CDR2 FQGTGA come from the germline V gene. The CDR3 extends over 13 amino acids. This CDR3 reads CASATSENTEAFF. The CDR3 region has the DNA TGTGCCAGTGCCACCTCAGAGAACACTGAAGCTTTCTTT. Combining the CDR3 with reference TRBV7-3 and TRBJ1-1 gives the whole variable domain GAGVSQTPSNKVTEKGKYVELRCDPISGHTALYWYRQSLGQGPEFLIYFQGTGAADDSGLPNDRFFAVRPEGSVSTLKIQRTERGDSAVYLCASATSENTEAFFGQGTRLTVV.

This chain uses TRBV19 with TRBJ2-1; possibly TRBD2 for D (5 bases). V was cut by 0 bases and J by 6 bases, with 12 bases left in between. CDR1 is LNHDA, CDR2 SQIVND, per germline (reference sequence). CDR3 length: 15 residues. The CDR3 nucleotides are TGTGCCAGTAGTATAGAAGGTCTAGCACGCAATGAGCAGTTCTTC. This translates into CASSIEGLARNEQFF.

The J gene is TRBJ1-1, the V gene TRBV7-6; D is perhaps TRBD1 (6 bases). This CDR3 region has 13 residues. From germline, CDR1 is SGHVS and CDR2 FNYEAQ. V was pared by 5 bases and J by 1 base, with 8 bases between. The CDR3 DNA sequence: TGTGCCAGCAGCGTACAGGGGAACACTGAAGCTTTCTTT. It translates to CASSVQGNTEAFF.

The chain recombines TRBV20-1 with TRBJ2-7; no reliable D call. V was clipped by 5 bases and J by 3 bases, with 5 bases between them. Germline lookup yields CDR1 DFQATT and CDR2 SNEGSKA (reference sequence). The CDR3 contains 10 residues. The CDR3 reads CSAHIYEQYF. The CDR3 coding sequence is TGCAGTGCTCACATCTACGAGCAGTACTTC.

This clone has just a few counts. The rearrangement joins TRBV6-5 to TRBJ2-6; tentatively, D is TRBD1 (6 bases). V was trimmed by 2 bases and J by 0 bases, leaving 8 bases between them. This CDR3 spans 16 amino acids. Germline V gives CDR1 MNHEY, CDR2 SVGAGI. CDR3 protein: CASSYQGGSGANVLTF. The CDR3 bases are TGTGCCAGCAGTTACCAAGGGGGCTCTGGGGCCAACGTCCTGACTTTC.

This clone was counted between two and nine times. This chain uses TRBV18 with TRBJ1-6; TRBD1 matches at 9 bases. CDR3 length equals 16 residues. The V segment lost 4 bases and the J segment 5 bases; nucleotides outside the gene matches: 6. CDR1 is KGHSH, CDR2 LQKENI, per germline. The CDR3 reads CASSLHRDRDNSPLHF. The CDR3 bases are TGTGCCAGCTCACTACACCGGGACAGGGATAATTCACCCCTCCACTTT. Full variable domain (remainder filled in from reference TRBV18 and TRBJ1-6): NAGVMQNPRHLVRRRGQEARLRCSPMKGHSHVYWYRQLPEEGLKFMVYLQKENIIDESGMPKERFSAEFPKEGPSILRIQQVVRGDSAAYFCASSLHRDRDNSPLHFGNGTRLTVT.

V is TRBV2 and J is TRBJ2-3; no clear D. CDR3 length equals 13 residues. V was clipped by 6 bases and J by 0 bases, with 7 bases between them. Germline V gene lookup returns CDR1 SNHLY and CDR2 FYNNEI. CDR3 nucleotides: TGTGCCAGCAGCCTAGGTAGCACAGATACGCAGTATTTT. This codes for CASSLGSTDTQYF.